The 20 T cell receptor beta chains below were found in one sample sequenced in a study of blood T cell repertoires in COVID-19. Measured with immunoSEQ multiplex PCR; TCRdb has only the in-frame clones, and not every one. The table includes some 290,000 clones, 75% to 90% detected once. The specimen sequenced was peripheral blood. These receptor sequences come from a woman aged 25 to 45 with COVID-19, enrolled during active disease.

This clone has just a few counts. This chain connects TRBV5-6 to TRBJ2-2, with D uncertain. The CDR3 is 14 amino acids. Germline assignment: CDR1 SGHDT and CDR2 YYEEEE. The V gene lost 0 bases and the J gene lost 4 bases, with 7 bases spanning the gap. The CDR3 spells CASSLGQTTGELFF. CDR3 coding DNA: TGTGCCAGCAGCTTGGGACAAACCACCGGGGAGCTGTTTTTT.

This chain joins TRBV5-4 and TRBJ1-4; TRBD1 aligns across 10 bases. Germline V CDR1 and CDR2: SGHNT, YYREEE (reference sequence). The CDR3 spans 16 residues. J lost 3 bases, V lost 0 bases, and 2 bases had no gene match. CDR3 region: CASSLGTGGPNEKLFF. The CDR3 DNA sequence: TGTGCCAGCAGCTTGGGGACAGGGGGACCTAATGAAAAACTGTTTTTT.

The rearrangement uses TRBV18 and TRBJ1-5, with a possible D match to TRBD1 (5 bases). Germline V gene sequence: CDR1 KGHSH, CDR2 LQKENI. V lost 2 bases and J 3 bases, leaving 11 bases between the germline ends. This CDR3 has 15 residues. In DNA form, the CDR3 reads TGTGCCAGCTCACCAGAAACAGGTTTCAATCAGCCCCAGCATTTT. Translating gives CASSPETGFNQPQHF.

The rearrangement links TRBV12-3 or TRBV12-4 to TRBJ2-1; TRBD1 is a possible D gene (5 bases). Trimming removed 3 bases from V and 8 bases from J, with 11 bases in between. This CDR3 is 13 amino acids long. The DNA of the CDR3 is TGTGCCAGCAGTTTGGCAGGGTGGTATGAGCAGTTCTTC. The encoded protein is CASSLAGWYEQFF.

Only one count was recorded for this clone. The J gene is TRBJ2-4, the V gene TRBV28, with D possibly being TRBD1 (5 bases). V shed 2 bases and J shed 5 bases, with 7 bases lying between them. The CDR3 is 13 residues long. In germline, CDR1 is MDHEN, CDR2 SYDVKM. CDR3 sequence: CASSLTRENIQYF. The CDR3 nucleotides are TGTGCCAGCAGTTTAACCAGGGAAAACATTCAGTACTTC.

The V gene is TRBV6-2 or TRBV6-3, the J gene TRBJ1-1, with 8 bases identical to TRBD1. CDR3 size: 15 residues. After removal of 2 bases from V and 1 base from J, the junction contained 3 bases not matched to a gene. Germline V gene data show CDR1 as MNHEY and CDR2 as SVGEGT. The CDR3 DNA is TGTGCCAGCAGTTACCCCGGACAGGGGAACACTGAAGCTTTCTTT. The encoded protein is CASSYPGQGNTEAFF.

The gene calls are TRBV30 and TRBJ2-3; 7 bases agree with TRBD2. Losses at the gene ends were 2 bases for V and 1 base for J; bases not matched to a gene: 6. Per germline, CDR1 GTSNPN and CDR2 SVGIG (reference sequence). There are 15 residues in the CDR3. The CDR3 nucleotides are TGTGCCTGGAGTCCCAATGCGGGAGGCACAGATACGCAGTATTTT. Amino acids: CAWSPNAGGTDTQYF.

The chain joins TRBV2 to TRBJ1-5; 7 nucleotides agree with TRBD1. Germline CDR1 reads SNHLY; CDR2 reads FYNNEI. V lost 6 bases, J lost 6 bases, and 11 bases stayed unmatched. The CDR3 is 15 residues long. In DNA, the CDR3 is TGTGCCAGCAGGCCCTGGTCAGGGGGAGGTCAGCCCCAGCATTTT. Its translation: CASRPWSGGGQPQHF.

V is TRBV5-5 and J is TRBJ1-2, with TRBD1 as a possible D gene (5 bases). Germline CDR1 reads SGHKS; CDR2 reads YYEKEE (reference sequence). The CDR3 is 15 residues long. The V end lost 0 bases, the J end lost 2 bases, and 11 bases lay between the germline ends. As DNA, the CDR3 is TGTGCCAGCAGCTTGGGGAGACAGAACAACTATGGCTACACCTTC. Translation: CASSLGRQNNYGYTF.

This chain connects TRBV10-2 to TRBJ2-7; TRBD2 matches at 10 bases. CDR1 is WSHSY and CDR2 is SAAADI in the germline V gene. This CDR3 spans 14 amino acids. V trimming: 6 bases; J trimming: 5 bases; junction bases outside the gene matches: 7. The CDR3 protein is CASRPAGGPHEQYF. The CDR3 DNA is TGCGCCAGCAGACCAGCGGGAGGGCCCCACGAGCAGTACTTC.

The chain links TRBV19 to TRBJ2-7; D is uncertain. CDR3 length: 16 amino acids. Germline CDR1 reads LNHDA; CDR2 reads SQIVND (reference sequence). The V gene lost 5 bases and the J gene lost 5 bases, with 22 bases spanning the gap. The CDR3 nucleotides are TGTGCCAGTAGTGTTTCGCTGGTAACAGAGTCGCACGAGCAGTACTTC. Its translation is CASSVSLVTESHEQYF.

The chain has TRBV5-8 and TRBJ1-5; tentatively, D is TRBD1 (5 bases). CDR3 length: 16 residues. Germline lookup yields CDR1 SGHTS and CDR2 YDEGEE. V dropped 2 bases and J dropped 4 bases, with 16 bases sitting between them. DNA of the CDR3: TGTGCCAGCAGCTTCGTCAATAGGGGTGGGAATCAGCCCCAGCATTTT. Its protein product is CASSFVNRGGNQPQHF.

This chain uses TRBV6-1 with TRBJ1-1, with TRBD1 matching 7 bases. The CDR3 runs 12 residues. Unmatched junction bases numbered 4, after V lost 2 bases and J lost 10 bases. Germline assignment: CDR1 MNHNS and CDR2 SASEGT. CDR3 DNA sequence: TGTGCCAGCAGTGAAAGGGACAGCGGAGCTTTCTTT. Translated, it gives CASSERDSGAFF.

The gene calls are TRBV27 and TRBJ2-3; 8 nucleotides line up with TRBD2. CDR3 length: 18 residues. CDR1 is MNHEY, CDR2 SMNVEV, per germline (reference sequence). V trimming: 0 bases; J trimming: 1 base; junction bases outside the gene matches: 9. CDR3 sequence reads: CASSLSPGGRLGTDTQYF. CDR3 nucleotides: TGTGCCAGCAGTTTATCCCCGGGAGGGCGTCTGGGCACAGATACGCAGTATTTT.

The chain carries TRBV4-1 and TRBJ2-7; weak D call: TRBD2 (5 bases). CDR1 and CDR2 from the germline V gene are MGHRA and YSYEKL. This CDR3 region has 16 residues. The V end lost 5 bases, the J end lost 3 bases, and 20 bases lay between the germline ends. The CDR3 protein is CASSDAPTMEFYEQYF. The CDR3 nucleotides are TGCGCCAGCAGCGACGCGCCGACTATGGAGTTCTACGAGCAGTACTTC.

The genes are TRBV6-5 and TRBJ1-2; 8 positions match TRBD1. With V trimmed by 2 bases and J by 5 bases, 4 bases remained unmatched. The germline gives CDR1 MNHEY, CDR2 SVGAGI. CDR3 size: 14 residues. CDR3 coding DNA: TGTGCCAGCAGTTACCAGGGGGCAGTTTATGGCTACACCTTC. Its translation is CASSYQGAVYGYTF.

A note on this clone: This same CDR3 is encoded by further DNA sequences in the sample. This chain uses TRBV30 with TRBJ1-3, with D unclear. CDR1 GTSNPN and CDR2 SVGIG come from the germline V gene (reference sequence). V was trimmed by 4 bases and J by 0 bases, leaving 4 bases between them. CDR3 size: 12 residues. For the CDR3, the DNA is TGTGCCTGGACGGGCTCTGGAAACACCATATATTTT. Amino acids: CAWTGSGNTIYF.

The chain employs TRBV9 and TRBJ1-2; D may be TRBD1 (6 bases). The CDR3 consists of 13 residues. The germline gives CDR1 SGDLS, CDR2 YYNGEE. The V end lost 5 bases, the J end lost 2 bases, and 10 bases lay between the germline ends. CDR3 in amino acids: CASSFQGNYGYTF. The CDR3, as DNA: TGTGCCAGCAGTTTTCAGGGGAACTATGGCTACACCTTC.

The chain recombines TRBV5-6 with TRBJ2-7; the D gene is possibly TRBD2 (6 bases). Germline V gene lookup returns CDR1 SGHDT and CDR2 YYEEEE. There are 13 residues in the CDR3. Between the trimmed V and J ends, which lost 0 bases and 6 bases, there was a span of 10 bases. The CDR3 sequence: CASSLAEGSEQYF. The CDR3 DNA is TGTGCCAGCAGCTTGGCGGAGGGGTCCGAGCAGTACTTC. The complete variable domain, with remaining parts taken from reference TRBV5-6 and TRBJ2-7, reads DAGVTQSPTHLIKTRGQQVTLRCSPKSGHDTVSWYQQALGQGPQFIFQYYEEEERQRGNFPDRFSGHQFPNYSSELNVNALLLGDSALYLCASSLAEGSEQYFGPGTRLTVT.

This clone was counted a single time. The chain joins TRBV30 to TRBJ1-3; D is ambiguous. V shed 0 bases and J shed 0 bases, with 12 bases lying between them. This CDR3 is built from 16 residues. Germline CDR1 and CDR2: GTSNPN and SVGIG (reference sequence). The CDR3 sequence: CAWSVRRGSSGNTIYF. The CDR3 DNA reads TGTGCCTGGAGTGTCAGGCGGGGAAGCTCTGGAAACACCATATATTTT.